What follows are 6 T cell receptor beta chains derived from one specimen sequenced in a study of blood T cell repertoires in COVID-19 (dated by TCRdb to 2018 to 2020). The library relied on the immunoSEQ multiplex PCR assay. Entries here come from immuneACCESS through TCRdb and include only in-frame sequences with V and J called. Some clones fail to appear in such tables; in the studies checked, an unresolved V gene covers under half of the shortfall, and the cause of the remainder is unknown. Recorded for this sample are under 300,000 clones; about 88% of them occurred a single time. The top ten clonotypes cover approximately 7% of the sample. Sequenced material: peripheral blood. These receptors originate from a woman in her 70s with active or convalescent COVID-19.

The chain links TRBV18 to TRBJ1-2, with TRBD1 matching over 7 bases. The germline gives CDR1 KGHSH, CDR2 LQKENI. V lost 1 base to trimming and J lost 5 bases; unmatched junction nucleotides: 1. The CDR3 sequence is 13 residues long. The CDR3 here is CASSPQGAYGYTF. In nucleotides, the CDR3 is TGTGCCAGCTCACCACAGGGGGCGTATGGCTACACCTTC.

This chain uses TRBV5-1 with TRBJ2-7, with 7 positions matching TRBD1. Germline loops: CDR1 SGHRS, CDR2 YFSETQ. J was trimmed by 0 bases and V by 4 bases; bases with no gene match: 4. This CDR3 region has 14 residues. This chain's CDR3 is CASSPGQSSYEQYF. In nucleotides, the CDR3 is TGCGCCAGCAGCCCGGGACAGAGCTCCTACGAGCAGTACTTC.

The V gene is TRBV28, the J gene TRBJ2-5; 8 bases match TRBD1. Germline loops: CDR1 MDHEN, CDR2 SYDVKM. The trim removed 6 bases at V and 2 bases at J, leaving 11 bases unmatched. CDR3 length equals 16 residues. Here the CDR3 reads CASRTSGGVSQETQYF. The CDR3 nucleotides are TGTGCCAGCAGGACCTCAGGGGGCGTAAGTCAAGAGACCCAGTACTTC. Using reference TRBV28 and TRBJ2-5 for the parts outside the CDR3, the full variable domain is DVKVTQSSRYLVKRTGEKVFLECVQDMDHENMFWYRQDPGLGLRLIYFSYDVKMKEKGDIPEGYSVSREKKERFSLILESASTNQTSMYLCASRTSGGVSQETQYFGPGTRLLVL.

V usage is TRBV12-3 or TRBV12-4 and J usage is TRBJ1-6, with D hard to call. This CDR3 region has 13 residues. Trimming shortened V by 2 bases and J by 11 bases, and 10 bases separated the two germline ends. As DNA, the CDR3 is TGTGCCAGCAGTTTAAGGTACTATCCACCCCTCCACTTT. It yields the protein CASSLRYYPPLHF.

The gene calls are TRBV5-1 and TRBJ2-7, with 7 bases lining up with TRBD2. Losses at the gene ends were 3 bases for V and 4 bases for J; bases not matched to a gene: 4. Looked up from germline, CDR1 is SGHRS and CDR2 is YFSETQ. The CDR3 totals 13 residues. The CDR3, as DNA: TGCGCCAGCAGCTCGGTCGGGGGGTACGAGCAGTACTTC. Translation gives CASSSVGGYEQYF. The entire variable domain, with the rest obtained from reference TRBV5-1 and TRBJ2-7, is as follows: KAGVTQTPRYLIKTRGQQVTLSCSPISGHRSVSWYQQTPGQGLQFLFEYFSETQRNKGNFPGRFSGRQFSNSRSEMNVSTLELGDSALYLCASSSVGGYEQYFGPGTRLTVT.

The chain couples TRBV3-1 (or the pseudogene TRBV3-2) to TRBJ1-1; 7 bases line up with TRBD1. V was clipped by 2 bases and J by 1 base; unmatched bases: 7. CDR3 length equals 16 residues. The germline V gene encodes CDR1 LGHDT and CDR2 YNNKEL (reference sequence). The CDR3 coding sequence is TGTGCCAGCAGCCAAATAATCGGGACAGCGAACACTGAAGCTTTCTTT. It encodes CASSQIIGTANTEAFF.